The 25 T cell receptor beta chains presented below share a single source sample, sequenced in a study of shared clonotypes between healthy human individuals (dated by TCRdb to the early 2020s). Library prep was done by the immunoSEQ multiplex PCR assay. TCRdb stores this immuneACCESS table with in-frame sequences only. Part of the clones is absent; in the studies checked, under half of the shortfall reflects unresolved V genes, and no reason is known for the rest. Recorded for this sample are about 2.3 million clones; roughly 92% of them occurred a single time. 0.37% of the sample lies in the top ten. The specimen was naive CD4+ T cells from PBMCs. This sample's cell subset or site label indicates: CD45RA+ positively selected. Receptors originate from a man between 18 and 29 years old in good health. Some clones in this sample may be carry-over from other donors' samples.

The gene calls are TRBV28 and TRBJ2-3, with unresolved D. The CDR3 contains 12 residues. CDR1 and CDR2 (germline): MDHEN, SYDVKM. V was clipped by 6 bases and J by 6 bases, with 10 bases between them. The CDR3 DNA reads TGTGCCAGCAGCGCCGATGTTGATACGCAGTATTTT. Protein product: CASSADVDTQYF.

J is TRBJ1-1 and V is TRBV9; D call uncertain. Germline V lookup: CDR1 SGDLS, CDR2 YYNGEE. V lost 3 bases and J 3 bases, leaving 12 bases between the germline ends. CDR3 length: 14 residues. In nucleotides, the CDR3 is TGTGCCAGCAGCGCGGGCCCCGTAGACACTGAAGCTTTCTTT. Protein product: CASSAGPVDTEAFF.

As for this clone: The junction differs from germline at one of its ends, possibly a read error. The chain is built from TRBV7-9 and TRBJ2-2, with a weak D call TRBD2 (7 bases). This CDR3 is built from 13 residues. Germline CDR1 is SEHNR and CDR2 is FQNEAQ (reference sequence). CDR3 sequence (DNA): TGCAACACGGGGGGCCGGGTCACCGGGGAGCTGTTTTTT. It encodes CNTGGRVTGELFF.

The chain employs TRBV6-5 and TRBJ2-5; D might be TRBD1 or TRBD2, each matching 6 bases. CDR1 is MNHEY, CDR2 SVGAGI, per germline. This CDR3 region has 14 residues. Trimming shortened V by 0 bases and J by 5 bases, and 10 bases separated the two germline ends. In nucleotides, the CDR3 is TGTGCCAGCAGTTACTCTTGGGGGGCGGAGACCCAGTACTTC. Encoded protein: CASSYSWGAETQYF.

Comment on this clone: Other DNA sequences of this sample code for an identical CDR3. V is TRBV9 and J is TRBJ1-3; D might be TRBD1 (6 bases). Per germline, CDR1 SGDLS and CDR2 YYNGEE. This CDR3 comprises 15 residues. Trimming stripped 2 bases from V and 2 bases from J, with 11 bases between. The CDR3 sequence is CASSVGGAAGNTIYF. In DNA, the CDR3 is TGTGCCAGCAGCGTGGGGGGGGCTGCTGGAAACACCATATATTTT.

The V and J genes are TRBV28 and TRBJ1-2; a possible D gene is TRBD1 (5 bases). There are 12 residues in the CDR3. V was trimmed by 5 bases and J by 8 bases, leaving 12 bases between them. Germline lookup yields CDR1 MDHEN and CDR2 SYDVKM. Here the CDR3 reads CASSLRWGGYTF. The CDR3 nucleotides are TGTGCCAGCAGTCTCCGCTGGGGGGGCTACACCTTC.

This clone was seen once. V is TRBV5-1 and J is TRBJ2-7, with TRBD2 identical over 7 bases. The CDR3 has 16 residues. The V gene end was trimmed by 3 bases and the J gene end by 4 bases; junction bases not matched to a gene: 13. CDR1 and CDR2 (germline): SGHRS, YFSETQ. CDR3 in DNA: TGCGCCAGCAGCTCCAGACTAGCCGCAGAGGTGTACGAGCAGTACTTC. This translates into CASSSRLAAEVYEQYF.

The chain carries TRBV28 and TRBJ2-3; D possibly matches TRBD1 or TRBD2 (6 bases each). Trimming left V 1 base short and J 5 bases short, with 13 bases between. CDR1 is MDHEN and CDR2 is SYDVKM in the germline V gene. The CDR3 runs to 15 residues. This CDR3 is CASSLSGGRGDTQYF. DNA of the CDR3: TGTGCCAGCAGTTTATCCGGGGGCCGGGGAGATACGCAGTATTTT.

In this sample, this clone turned up once. This chain uses TRBV6-1 with TRBJ2-7; D is perhaps TRBD2 (6 bases). CDR3 length equals 15 residues. Germline V gene data show CDR1 as MNHNS and CDR2 as SASEGT. V was pared by 7 bases and J by 7 bases, with 23 bases between. DNA for the CDR3: TGTGCCAGCACCCACTTTCGAGCGGGTCTTCGGGAGCAGTACTTC. This sequence encodes CASTHFRAGLREQYF.

This chain's CDR3 is CASSPRGVLYTGELFF. The CDR3 DNA follows: TGTGCCAGCAGCCCGCGGGGAGTCTTATACACCGGGGAGCTGTTTTTT. This sequence joins TRBV5-4 and TRBJ2-2, with a tentative D call TRBD2 (6 bases). The CDR3 contains 16 residues. Germline CDR1 SGHNT, CDR2 YYREEE (reference sequence). V lost 4 bases and J 3 bases, leaving 16 bases between the germline ends.

V usage is TRBV4-3 and J usage is TRBJ1-1, with unresolved D. The germline V gene has CDR1 LGHNA and CDR2 YSLEER. This CDR3 spans 16 amino acids. Trimming stripped 0 bases from V and 2 bases from J, with 13 bases between. The CDR3: CASSQDSRGFNTEAFF. The CDR3 nucleotides read TGCGCCAGCAGCCAAGATTCAAGAGGGTTCAACACTGAAGCTTTCTTT.

The table lists this clone with a count of one. The CDR3 coding sequence is TGTGCCAGCAGCGAAAGGGGGTACGAGCAGTACTTC. Encoded protein: CASSERGYEQYF. The V gene is TRBV7-9, the J gene TRBJ2-7; possible D gene TRBD1, 6 bases. The V gene's germline CDR1 is SEHNR and CDR2 FQNEAQ (reference sequence). CDR3 length: 12 amino acids. The ends were cut back, 5 bases at V and 4 bases at J, with 9 bases in the middle.

The chain joins TRBV5-4 to TRBJ1-5, with a tentative D call TRBD1 (6 bases). The ends were cut back, 5 bases at V and 6 bases at J, with 12 bases in the middle. Per the germline V gene, CDR1 is SGHNT and CDR2 is YYREEE (reference sequence). This CDR3 has 13 amino acids. The CDR3 region has the DNA TGTGCCAGCAGTGAGGGGGGAGGTCAGCCCCAGCATTTT. Its translation is CASSEGGGQPQHF.

This rearrangement joins TRBV5-4 to TRBJ1-1; TRBD1 might be the D (6 bases). This CDR3 comprises 12 residues. Germline values: CDR1 SGHNT, CDR2 YYREEE (reference sequence). The ends were cut back, 1 base at V and 7 bases at J, with 8 bases in the middle. The CDR3: CASSLMTGEAFF. CDR3 bases: TGTGCCAGCAGCTTGATGACAGGTGAAGCTTTCTTT.

The chain couples TRBV21-1 to TRBJ2-7; the D call TRBD1 from the table was never checked on the DNA. TRBV21-1 is a recognized pseudogene. The length of the CDR3 is 16 residues. CDR3 in DNA: TGTGCCAGCAGCCCCGGGGGCAGGGGGCCCTCCTACGAGCAGTACTTC. This sequence encodes CASSPGGRGPSYEQYF.

V usage is TRBV27 and J usage is TRBJ2-3; possibly TRBD2 for D (6 bases). Trimming stripped 4 bases from V and 2 bases from J, with 16 bases between. CDR1 MNHEY and CDR2 SMNVEV come from the germline V gene (reference sequence). The CDR3 sequence is 16 residues long. Here the CDR3 DNA reads TGTGCCAGCAGTTCGGGACTTCCCGGCTTCACAGATACGCAGTATTTT. It yields the protein CASSSGLPGFTDTQYF.

The V call is TRBV28, the J call TRBJ2-1, with D possibly being TRBD1 (5 bases). Germline V gene lookup returns CDR1 MDHEN and CDR2 SYDVKM. This CDR3 has 17 residues. Between the trimmed V and J ends, which lost 2 bases and 0 bases, there was a span of 14 bases. This CDR3 is CASSLQAGSGSYNEQFF. CDR3 nucleotides: TGTGCCAGCAGTTTACAGGCAGGGTCCGGCTCCTACAATGAGCAGTTCTTC.

This rearrangement joins TRBV6-6 to TRBJ1-5, with 9 positions matching TRBD1. The CDR3 runs to 13 residues. The V segment lost 4 bases and the J segment 6 bases; nucleotides outside the gene matches: 1. From germline, CDR1 is MNHNY and CDR2 SVGAGI (reference sequence). This chain's CDR3 is CASSWDRAQPQHF. CDR3 in DNA: TGTGCCAGCAGTTGGGACAGGGCTCAGCCCCAGCATTTT.

This sequence joins TRBV5-4 and TRBJ1-5; no reliable D call. Germline assignment: CDR1 SGHNT and CDR2 YYREEE (reference sequence). The CDR3 has 13 amino acids. V was shortened by 0 bases and J by 6 bases, with 7 bases between the two germline ends. For the CDR3, the DNA is TGTGCCAGCAGCTTGGAAGGTGCTCAGCCCCAGCATTTT. Amino acid sequence: CASSLEGAQPQHF. Supplemented by reference TRBV5-4 and TRBJ1-5, the full variable domain reads ETGVTQSPTHLIKTRGQQVTLRCSSQSGHNTVSWYQQALGQGPQFIFQYYREEENGRGNFPPRFSGLQFPNYSSELNVNALELDDSALYLCASSLEGAQPQHFGDGTRLSIL.

V is TRBV6-4 and J is TRBJ1-5; no firm D call. V dropped 0 bases and J dropped 5 bases, with 2 bases sitting between them. From germline, CDR1 is MRHNA and CDR2 SNTAGT. CDR3 length: 12 amino acids. In DNA, the CDR3 is TGTGCCAGCAGTGACTCCCATCAGCCCCAGCATTTT. It specifies CASSDSHQPQHF.

The CDR3 here is CASSDSMHSPGGLFF. CDR3 nucleotides: TGTGCCAGCAGTGACTCGATGCACTCCCCCGGGGGACTGTTTTTT. The J gene is TRBJ1-4, the V gene TRBV6-4; maybe TRBD1 (5 bases). Germline CDR1 reads MRHNA; CDR2 reads SNTAGT. The ends were cut back, 0 bases at V and 13 bases at J, with 18 bases in the middle. This CDR3 has 15 amino acids.

V and J are TRBV5-4 and TRBJ2-3; D unresolved. V was clipped by 4 bases and J by 0 bases, with 9 bases between them. This CDR3 spans 14 amino acids. CDR1 SGHNT and CDR2 YYREEE come from the germline V gene (reference sequence). The CDR3 nucleotides are TGTGCCAGCAGCGGGCTAGGGAGCACAGATACGCAGTATTTT. This encodes CASSGLGSTDTQYF.

The CDR3 sequence: CASSPGGEDITYEQYF. CDR3 in DNA: TGTGCCAGCAGCCCGGGGGGGGAGGACATAACCTACGAGCAGTACTTC. The rearrangement joins TRBV28 to TRBJ2-7; 8 bases match TRBD2. Germline V gene sequence: CDR1 MDHEN, CDR2 SYDVKM. Unmatched junction bases numbered 12, after V lost 6 bases and J lost 2 bases. CDR3 length equals 16 residues.

The sample holds one count of this clone. V gene TRBV5-1 combines with J gene TRBJ2-3; 9 bases map to TRBD1. V shed 7 bases, J shed 1 base, and the junction held 4 bases outside the gene matches. Germline CDR1 reads SGHRS; CDR2 reads YFSETQ. This CDR3 has 14 amino acids. CDR3 residues: CASFRDRGTDTQYF. CDR3 bases: TGCGCCAGCTTCCGGGACAGGGGCACAGATACGCAGTATTTT.

This clone was observed a single time. This sequence joins TRBV9 and TRBJ2-3, with TRBD2 as a possible D gene (5 bases). This CDR3 contains 12 residues. The germline V gene has CDR1 SGDLS and CDR2 YYNGEE. V was clipped by 4 bases and J by 10 bases, with 13 bases between them. CDR3 amino acids: CASSPRYGAQYF. CDR3 sequence (DNA): TGTGCCAGCAGCCCACGGTACGGGGCGCAGTATTTT.